This section outlines one T cell receptor beta chain sequence together with its context. The sample is drawn from a study of identical twins. The ends lost 5 bases at V and 2 bases at J; junction bases unmatched: 12. The CDR3 has 16 residues. Per the germline V gene, CDR1 is SGHDT and CDR2 is YYEEEE. A universal primer site was incorporated via template switching, and the cDNA contained unique molecular identifiers. From the 5' RACE reads, TCRdb called clonotypes with MiXCR, one entry per CDR3 protein. The data contain approximately 500,000 distinct CDR3 sequences, approximately 24% of them singletons. This sample was shared with a second study, whose subject was T cells expressing NK-cell markers. As that study records: The study found dominant NKG2C+ clonotypes at about 1.0-7.0% of CD8+ T cells in about six donors. In a handful of donors, these clonotypes also led the CD3+CD56-NKG2C+ fraction.

The V and J genes are TRBV5-6 and TRBJ1-2; 7 nucleotides match TRBD1. What was sequenced was CD4+ T cells sorted from blood. The TCR was taken from a woman between 18 and 29 years old in good health. The CDR3 sequence is CASSPKGWDSNYGYTF. The CDR3 bases are TGTGCCAGCAGTCCGAAAGGCTGGGACAGCAACTATGGCTACACCTTC.